These 5 T cell receptor beta chains share one sample of origin, sequenced in a study of blood T cell repertoires in COVID-19. Using immunoSEQ multiplex PCR, the repertoire was profiled, and TCRdb retains in-frame clones only, with some absent. The data contain approximately 670,000 clones, 85% to 90% of them singletons. The specimen was peripheral blood. These receptors all come from a woman younger than 35 with acute or convalescent COVID-19.

The chain combines TRBV24-1 with TRBJ1-4; 8 bases line up with TRBD1. Germline lookup yields CDR1 KGHDR and CDR2 SFDVKD. This CDR3 has 15 residues. V lost 8 bases, J lost 4 bases, and 8 bases stayed unmatched. CDR3: CATKGRGQSNEKLFF. DNA for the CDR3: TGTGCCACCAAGGGCAGGGGGCAAAGTAATGAAAAACTGTTTTTT.

The chain recombines TRBV30 with TRBJ1-6; 7 bases are a match to TRBD1. CDR1 GTSNPN and CDR2 SVGIG come from the germline V gene (reference sequence). This CDR3 spans 15 amino acids. J was trimmed by 3 bases and V by 5 bases; bases with no gene match: 7. The CDR3 nucleotides are TGTGCCTGGGGAACGACAGGGAACTATAATTCACCCCTCCACTTT. The encoded protein is CAWGTTGNYNSPLHF.

The V and J genes are TRBV2 and TRBJ1-5; possibly TRBD1 for D (5 bases). From germline, CDR1 is SNHLY and CDR2 FYNNEI. V shed 5 bases and J shed 4 bases, with 21 bases lying between them. The CDR3 loop spans 17 amino acids. This CDR3 is CASSSDISDRLNQPQHF. CDR3 coding DNA: TGTGCCAGCAGTTCAGACATAAGCGACAGACTGAATCAGCCCCAGCATTTT.

The CDR3 sequence is CASSTTGSLGTEAFF. CDR3 bases: TGTGCCAGCAGTACAACAGGGAGTTTAGGCACTGAAGCTTTCTTT. This chain connects TRBV6-5 to TRBJ1-1; the D gene is possibly TRBD1 (6 bases). The germline V and J ends were trimmed by 5 bases and 4 bases, with 17 bases remaining between them. The CDR3 has 15 amino acids. The germline V gene encodes CDR1 MNHEY and CDR2 SVGAGI.

V is TRBV2 and J is TRBJ2-2; 7 bases map to TRBD1. Per the germline V gene, CDR1 is SNHLY and CDR2 is FYNNEI. The CDR3 runs 15 residues. V lost 6 bases, J lost 4 bases, and 8 bases stayed unmatched. The CDR3 protein is CASRFDRASTGELFF. CDR3 sequence (DNA): TGTGCCAGCAGGTTTGACAGGGCGTCCACCGGGGAGCTGTTTTTT.